The 5 T cell receptor beta chains below all came from one sample that was sequenced in a study of T cells in Graves' hyperthyroidism and ophthalmopathy. Using RNA transcripts as the source, TCR beta CDR3 regions were amplified. RT-PCR in the first round (using the HTBI primer set) targeted the TCR CDR3. Via MiXCR, TCRdb re-called the multiplex PCR reads, giving one row per CDR3 protein. The data show around 660,000 distinct CDR3 sequences, about 45% seen once. Sequenced: peripheral blood or thyroid tissue (not recorded which). The receptors shown here come from an adult man with Graves' disease, either hyperthyroidism or ophthalmopathy (not recorded which).

Ten or more counts support this clonotype. The chain links TRBV20-1 to TRBJ2-7, with TRBD1 matching 8 bases. V lost 4 bases, J lost 2 bases, and 10 bases stayed unmatched. The V gene's germline CDR1 is DFQATT and CDR2 SNEGSKA (reference sequence). The CDR3 spans 15 residues. The CDR3 region has the DNA TGCAGTGCTACCGACCGACAGGGGATGCCCTACGAGCAGTACTTC. Amino acid sequence: CSATDRQGMPYEQYF.

Ten or more counts support this clonotype. The chain has TRBV9 and TRBJ2-5, with 7 bases identical to TRBD2. The CDR3 extends over 15 amino acids. The junction had 7 bases not matched to a gene; V was cut back by 3 bases and J by 2 bases. Germline V gene data show CDR1 as SGDLS and CDR2 as YYNGEE. CDR3 bases: TGTGCCAGCAGCGCCGGAGGAGCGGGACAAGAGACCCAGTACTTC. Its translation is CASSAGGAGQETQYF. Complete variable domain (other parts from reference TRBV9 and TRBJ2-5): DSGVTQTPKHLITATGQRVTLRCSPRSGDLSVYWYQQSLDQGLQFLIQYYNGEERAKGNILERFSAQQFPDLHSELNLSSLELGDSALYFCASSAGGAGQETQYFGPGTRLLVL.

The rearrangement joins TRBV29-1 to TRBJ1-4, with D possibly TRBD1 on 6 matching bases. Trimming stripped 1 base from V and 10 bases from J, with 19 bases between. This CDR3 comprises 15 residues. The V gene's germline CDR1 is SQVTM and CDR2 ANQGSEA. CDR3 region: CSVEGRGEGTPKLFF. CDR3 coding DNA: TGCAGCGTTGAAGGGAGGGGGGAGGGCACCCCAAAACTGTTTTTT.

This clonotype was seen only a few times. V usage is TRBV20-1 and J usage is TRBJ1-1; D is uncertain. V lost 3 bases, J lost 3 bases, and 14 bases lay in between. CDR1 DFQATT and CDR2 SNEGSKA come from the germline V gene (reference sequence). CDR3 size: 14 residues. Here the CDR3 reads CSASSSRGYTEAFF. CDR3 bases: TGCAGTGCTAGTAGTAGCCGAGGGTACACTGAAGCTTTCTTT.

The chain joins TRBV7-9 to TRBJ1-1; TRBD1 might be the D (5 bases). V dropped 2 bases and J dropped 1 base, with 20 bases sitting between them. Germline CDR1 is SEHNR and CDR2 is FQNEAQ (reference sequence). This CDR3 has 18 residues. The CDR3 reads CASSLWGTPGPENTEAFF. The CDR3 nucleotides are TGTGCCAGCAGCTTATGGGGAACCCCGGGGCCAGAGAACACTGAAGCTTTCTTT.